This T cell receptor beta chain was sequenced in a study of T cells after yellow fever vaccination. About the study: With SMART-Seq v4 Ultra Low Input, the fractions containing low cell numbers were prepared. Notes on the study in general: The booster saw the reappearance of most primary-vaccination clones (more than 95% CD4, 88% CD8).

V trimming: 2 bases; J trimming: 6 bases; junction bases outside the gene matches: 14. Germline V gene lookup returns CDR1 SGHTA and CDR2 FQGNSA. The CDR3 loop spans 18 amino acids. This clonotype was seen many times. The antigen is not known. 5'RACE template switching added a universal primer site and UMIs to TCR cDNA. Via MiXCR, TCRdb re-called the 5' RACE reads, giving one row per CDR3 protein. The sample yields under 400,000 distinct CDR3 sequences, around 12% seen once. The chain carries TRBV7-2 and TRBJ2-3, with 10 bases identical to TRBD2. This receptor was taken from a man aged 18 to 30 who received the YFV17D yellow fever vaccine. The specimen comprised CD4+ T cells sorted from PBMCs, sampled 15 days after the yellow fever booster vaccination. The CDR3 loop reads CASSLTGSLAGGWDTQYF. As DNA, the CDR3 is TGTGCCAGCAGCTTAACAGGGTCTTTAGCGGGGGGCTGGGATACGCAGTATTTT.